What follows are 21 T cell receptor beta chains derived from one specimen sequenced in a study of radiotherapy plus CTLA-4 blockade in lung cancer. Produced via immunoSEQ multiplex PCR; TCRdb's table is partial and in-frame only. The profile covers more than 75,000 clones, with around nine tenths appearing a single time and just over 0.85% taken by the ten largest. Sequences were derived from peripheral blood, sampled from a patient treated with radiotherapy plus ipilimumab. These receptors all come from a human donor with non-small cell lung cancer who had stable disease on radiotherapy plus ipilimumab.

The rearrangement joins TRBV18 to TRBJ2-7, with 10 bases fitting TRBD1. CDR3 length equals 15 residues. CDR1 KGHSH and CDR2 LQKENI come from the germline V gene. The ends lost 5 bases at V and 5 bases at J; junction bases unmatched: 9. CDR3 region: CASSAGQGGLNEQYF. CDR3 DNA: TGTGCCAGCTCAGCTGGACAGGGGGGCTTGAACGAGCAGTACTTC.

CDR3 nucleotide sequence: TGTGCCTGGAGTGGGTCGGGAAGCGGCTGGGACGAGCAGTACTTC. It codes for CAWSGSGSGWDEQYF. The genes are TRBV30 and TRBJ2-7; tentative D call: TRBD2 (5 bases). This CDR3 region has 15 residues. Germline assignment: CDR1 GTSNPN and CDR2 SVGIG (reference sequence). V shed 1 base and J shed 5 bases, with 18 bases lying between them.

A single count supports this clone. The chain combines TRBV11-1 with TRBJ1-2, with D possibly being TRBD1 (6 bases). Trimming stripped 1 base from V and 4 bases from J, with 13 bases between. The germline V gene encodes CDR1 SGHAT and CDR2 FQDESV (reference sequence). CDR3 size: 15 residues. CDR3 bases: TGTGCCAGCAGCTTAGGCGGACAGAGCTTCTATGGCTACACCTTC. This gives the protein CASSLGGQSFYGYTF.

CDR3 sequence: CASSLFLRTGGAADIQYF. The CDR3 DNA sequence: TGTGCCAGCAGCTTATTTCTCAGGACAGGGGGCGCGGCGGACATTCAGTACTTC. This chain links TRBV11-2 with TRBJ2-4, with TRBD1 matching 11 bases. The CDR3 contains 18 residues. Germline assignment: CDR1 SGHAT and CDR2 FQNNGV. J was trimmed by 8 bases and V by 2 bases; bases with no gene match: 14.

CDR3 amino acids: CASSLGASYNSPLHF. The CDR3 DNA reads as TGTGCCAGCAGTCTGGGGGCTTCCTATAATTCACCCCTCCACTTT. The chain recombines TRBV6-1 with TRBJ1-6; TRBD1 is a possible D gene (6 bases). Trimming took 5 bases from V and 1 from J, leaving 9 bases between them. The CDR3 is 15 amino acids. Germline V lookup: CDR1 MNHNS, CDR2 SASEGT.

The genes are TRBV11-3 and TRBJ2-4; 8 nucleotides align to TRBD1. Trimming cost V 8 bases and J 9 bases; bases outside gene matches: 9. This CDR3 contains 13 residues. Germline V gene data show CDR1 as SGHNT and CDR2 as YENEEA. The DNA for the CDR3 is TGTGCCAGCGGCACAGGGGGTCGTGGCATTCAGTACTTC. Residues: CASGTGGRGIQYF.

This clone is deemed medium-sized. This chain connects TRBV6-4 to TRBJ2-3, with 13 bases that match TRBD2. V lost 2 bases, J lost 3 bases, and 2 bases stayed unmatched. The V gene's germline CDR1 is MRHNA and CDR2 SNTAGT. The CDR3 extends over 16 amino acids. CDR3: CASSDGTSGTTDTQYF. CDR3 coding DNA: TGTGCCAGCAGTGACGGGACTAGCGGGACGACAGATACGCAGTATTTT.

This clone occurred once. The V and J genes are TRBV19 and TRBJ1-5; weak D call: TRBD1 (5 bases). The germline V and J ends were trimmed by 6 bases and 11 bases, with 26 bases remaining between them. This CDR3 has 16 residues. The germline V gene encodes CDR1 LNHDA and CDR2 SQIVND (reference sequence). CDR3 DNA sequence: TGTGCCAGTAGCACGGGGCAGGGTCGGGTAGCACGGGCCCAGCATTTT. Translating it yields CASSTGQGRVARAQHF.

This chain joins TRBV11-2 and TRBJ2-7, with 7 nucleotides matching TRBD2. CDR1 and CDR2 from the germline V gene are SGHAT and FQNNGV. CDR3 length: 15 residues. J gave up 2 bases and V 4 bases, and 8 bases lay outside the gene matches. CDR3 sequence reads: CASSWRERATYEQYF. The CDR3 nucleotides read TGTGCCAGCAGCTGGCGGGAGCGGGCGACCTACGAGCAGTACTTC.

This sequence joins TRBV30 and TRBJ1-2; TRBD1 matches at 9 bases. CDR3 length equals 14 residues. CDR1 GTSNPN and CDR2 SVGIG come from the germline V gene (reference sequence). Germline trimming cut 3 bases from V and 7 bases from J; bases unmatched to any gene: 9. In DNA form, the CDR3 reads TGTGCCTGGAGGGGACAGGGAGGTGAGAGTGGCTACACCTTC. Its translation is CAWRGQGGESGYTF.

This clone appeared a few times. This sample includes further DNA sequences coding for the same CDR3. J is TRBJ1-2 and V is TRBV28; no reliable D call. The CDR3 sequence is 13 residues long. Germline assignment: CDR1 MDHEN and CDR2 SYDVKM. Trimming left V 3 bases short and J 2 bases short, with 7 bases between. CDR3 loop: CASSFAGNYGYTF. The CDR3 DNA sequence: TGTGCCAGCAGTTTCGCGGGGAACTATGGCTACACCTTC.

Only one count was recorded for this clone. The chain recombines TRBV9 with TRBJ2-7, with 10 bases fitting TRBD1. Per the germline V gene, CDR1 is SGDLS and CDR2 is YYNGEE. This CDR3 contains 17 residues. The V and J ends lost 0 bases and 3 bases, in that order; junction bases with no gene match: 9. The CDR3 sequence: CASSVGLRTGGDYEQYF. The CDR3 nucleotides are TGTGCCAGCAGCGTAGGTTTACGGACAGGGGGGGACTACGAGCAGTACTTC. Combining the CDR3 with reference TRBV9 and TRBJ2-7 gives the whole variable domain DSGVTQTPKHLITATGQRVTLRCSPRSGDLSVYWYQQSLDQGLQFLIQYYNGEERAKGNILERFSAQQFPDLHSELNLSSLELGDSALYFCASSVGLRTGGDYEQYFGPGTRLTVT.

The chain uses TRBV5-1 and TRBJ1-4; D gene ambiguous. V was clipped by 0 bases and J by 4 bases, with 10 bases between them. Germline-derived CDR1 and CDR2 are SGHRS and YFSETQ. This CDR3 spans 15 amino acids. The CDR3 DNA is TGCGCCAGCAGCTTGGCCGCGGCACATAATGAAAAACTGTTTTTT. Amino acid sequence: CASSLAAAHNEKLFF. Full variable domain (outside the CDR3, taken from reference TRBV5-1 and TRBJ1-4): KAGVTQTPRYLIKTRGQQVTLSCSPISGHRSVSWYQQTPGQGLQFLFEYFSETQRNKGNFPGRFSGRQFSNSRSEMNVSTLELGDSALYLCASSLAAAHNEKLFFGSGTQLSVL.

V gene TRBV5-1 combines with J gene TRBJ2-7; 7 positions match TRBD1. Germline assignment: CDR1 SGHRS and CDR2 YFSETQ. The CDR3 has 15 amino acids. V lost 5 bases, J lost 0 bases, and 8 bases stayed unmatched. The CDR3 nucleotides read TGCGCCAGCAGTGACAGGGCGGGTGGCTCCTACGAGCAGTACTTC. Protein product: CASSDRAGGSYEQYF.

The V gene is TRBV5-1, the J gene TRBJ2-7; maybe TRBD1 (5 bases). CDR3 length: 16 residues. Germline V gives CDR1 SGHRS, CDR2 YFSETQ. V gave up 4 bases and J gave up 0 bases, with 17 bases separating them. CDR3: CASSRVPRTSSYEQYF. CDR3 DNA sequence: TGCGCCAGCAGCCGCGTGCCGAGGACAAGCTCCTACGAGCAGTACTTC.

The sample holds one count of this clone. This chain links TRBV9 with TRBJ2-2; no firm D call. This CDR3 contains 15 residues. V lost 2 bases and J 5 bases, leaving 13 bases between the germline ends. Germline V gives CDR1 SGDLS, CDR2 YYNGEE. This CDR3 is CASSVTPQGTGELFF. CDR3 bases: TGTGCCAGCAGCGTGACTCCTCAAGGAACCGGGGAGCTGTTTTTT.

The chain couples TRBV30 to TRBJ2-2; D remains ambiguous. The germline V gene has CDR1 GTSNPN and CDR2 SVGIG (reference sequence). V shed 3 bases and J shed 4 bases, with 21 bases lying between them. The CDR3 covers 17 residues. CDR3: CAWRPMDGWYLTGELFF. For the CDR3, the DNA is TGTGCCTGGAGACCGATGGACGGTTGGTACCTCACCGGGGAGCTGTTTTTT.

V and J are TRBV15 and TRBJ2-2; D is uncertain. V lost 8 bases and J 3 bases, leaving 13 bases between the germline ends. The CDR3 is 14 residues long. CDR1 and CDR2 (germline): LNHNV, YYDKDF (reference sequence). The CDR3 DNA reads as TGTGCCACCGACGAAGGTCGAGACACCGGGGAGCTGTTTTTT. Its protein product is CATDEGRDTGELFF.

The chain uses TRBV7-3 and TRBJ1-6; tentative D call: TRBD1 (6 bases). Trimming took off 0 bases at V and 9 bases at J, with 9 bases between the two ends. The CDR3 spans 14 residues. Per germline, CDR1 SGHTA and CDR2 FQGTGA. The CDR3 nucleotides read TGTGCCAGCAGCTTAACACAGGGAGGTTCACCCCTCCACTTT. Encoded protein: CASSLTQGGSPLHF.

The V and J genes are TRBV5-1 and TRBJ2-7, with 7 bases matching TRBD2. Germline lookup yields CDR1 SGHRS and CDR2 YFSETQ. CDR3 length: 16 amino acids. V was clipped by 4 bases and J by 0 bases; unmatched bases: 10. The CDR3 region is CASSRTPGGSSYEQYF. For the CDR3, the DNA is TGCGCCAGCAGCAGGACACCGGGAGGTTCCTCCTACGAGCAGTACTTC.

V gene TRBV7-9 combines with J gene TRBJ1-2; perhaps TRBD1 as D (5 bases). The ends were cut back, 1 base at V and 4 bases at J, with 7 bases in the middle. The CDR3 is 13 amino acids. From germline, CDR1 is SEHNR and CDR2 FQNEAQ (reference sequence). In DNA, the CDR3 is TGTGCCAGCAGCTTAGGACAGCCCTATGGCTACACCTTC. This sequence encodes CASSLGQPYGYTF.